What follows are 12 T cell receptor beta chains derived from one specimen sequenced in a study of T cells after posttransplantation cyclophosphamide. Busulfan-fludarabine conditioning, marrow transplant, and cyclophosphamide on days +3 and +4 were administered. The repertoire was sequenced with immunoSEQ multiplex PCR; TCRdb's copy has only in-frame clones and lacks some. The top ten clones hold roughly 8.3% of a sample with approximately 40,000 clones, approximately 78% of them seen once. The specimen was CD4+ T cells sorted from blood, collected 1,800 to 2,000 days after a stem cell transplant with posttransplant cyclophosphamide. The receptor source for this set is a female patient aged 40-50 years who received an allogeneic stem cell transplant from a related donor, was CMV-positive, and had no GVHD. Some T cells may trace back to the graft donor.

This clone was detected once. This sequence joins TRBV6-5 and TRBJ1-2; a weak D match, TRBD1 (5 bases). V lost 2 bases and J lost 1, with 11 bases in between. Germline CDR1 is MNHEY and CDR2 is SVGAGI. There are 15 residues in the CDR3. The CDR3 loop is CASSYGRERNYGYTF. As DNA, the CDR3 is TGTGCCAGCAGTTACGGCAGGGAACGTAACTATGGCTACACCTTC.

The chain uses TRBV4-3 and TRBJ1-4, with 11 bases matching TRBD1. Germline assignment: CDR1 LGHNA and CDR2 YSLEER. This CDR3 is built from 19 residues. The V segment lost 3 bases and the J segment 7 bases; nucleotides outside the gene matches: 16. CDR3: CASSQSALGQGGRGEKLFF. The DNA for the CDR3 is TGCGCCAGCAGCCAGTCGGCTTTGGGACAGGGGGGACGTGGTGAAAAACTGTTTTTT.

This clone was counted once. The gene calls are TRBV5-1 and TRBJ2-7, with a weak D call TRBD2 (6 bases). V lost 9 bases, J lost 6 bases, and 19 bases lay in between. Germline V CDR1 and CDR2: SGHRS, YFSETQ. The CDR3 runs to 13 residues. This CDR3 is CATSITSLPEQYF. The DNA of the CDR3 is TGCGCCACCTCGATCACTAGCTTGCCCGAGCAGTACTTC.

This clone was observed a few times. This rearrangement joins TRBV18 to TRBJ1-2; 7 bases are a match to TRBD1. With V trimmed by 2 bases and J by 4 bases, 7 bases remained unmatched. CDR1 is KGHSH, CDR2 LQKENI, per germline. There are 15 residues in the CDR3. The CDR3 spells CASSPIGQALYGYTF. The CDR3 DNA sequence: TGTGCCAGCTCACCAATCGGACAGGCTCTCTATGGCTACACCTTC.

This sequence joins TRBV12-5 and TRBJ2-2; tentatively, D is TRBD2 (5 bases). V was trimmed by 7 bases and J by 7 bases, leaving 19 bases between them. CDR1 and CDR2 (germline): LGHNT, FRNRAP. The CDR3 has 15 residues. CDR3 in amino acids: CASAPPGHGNGELFF. In nucleotides, the CDR3 is TGTGCTAGTGCTCCCCCGGGCCACGGGAACGGGGAGCTGTTTTTT.

This clone appeared a single time. The chain combines TRBV4-1 with TRBJ2-3; D is unclear. The germline gives CDR1 MGHRA, CDR2 YSYEKL. With 1 base removed from V and 1 base from J, the gap between germline ends came to 9 bases. The CDR3 is 15 residues long. The CDR3 nucleotides are TGCGCCAGCAGCCAAGGGGCTCCAGGCACAGATACGCAGTATTTT. Protein product: CASSQGAPGTDTQYF.

The V and J genes are TRBV7-3 and TRBJ2-2; TRBD2 aligns across 8 bases. V lost 3 bases to trimming and J lost 5 bases; unmatched junction nucleotides: 5. The germline CDR1 and CDR2 sequences are SGHTA and FQGTGA. The CDR3 has 15 residues. CDR3 nucleotides: TGTGCCAGCAGCTTTCACGGGGGGGGAACCGGGGAGCTGTTTTTT. Amino acid sequence: CASSFHGGGTGELFF. Using reference TRBV7-3 and TRBJ2-2 for the parts outside the CDR3, the full variable domain is GAGVSQTPSNKVTEKGKYVELRCDPISGHTALYWYRQSLGQGPEFLIYFQGTGAADDSGLPNDRFFAVRPEGSVSTLKIQRTERGDSAVYLCASSFHGGGTGELFFGEGSRLTVL.

This chain links TRBV19 with TRBJ2-5; 9 bases align to TRBD1. CDR3 length equals 18 residues. The junction had 19 bases not matched to a gene; V was cut back by 6 bases and J by 5 bases. Germline CDR1 LNHDA, CDR2 SQIVND (reference sequence). CDR3 sequence reads: CASSPRDRVGRSRETQYF. The CDR3 DNA follows: TGTGCCAGTAGCCCCCGGGACAGGGTCGGGCGGTCGCGGGAGACCCAGTACTTC.

In nucleotides, the CDR3 is TGTGCCAGCAGTCCGATCAGGGTTTACTATGGCTACACCTTC. It yields the protein CASSPIRVYYGYTF. The chain links TRBV6-5 to TRBJ1-2; tentatively, D is TRBD1 (5 bases). From germline, CDR1 is MNHEY and CDR2 SVGAGI. The CDR3 extends over 14 amino acids. The V end lost 5 bases, the J end lost 3 bases, and 13 bases lay between the germline ends.

V usage is TRBV7-2 and J usage is TRBJ1-4, with 7 bases that match TRBD1. CDR1 and CDR2 (germline): SGHTA, FQGNSA. The CDR3 has 14 residues. Trimming removed 5 bases from V and 3 bases from J; junction bases left unmatched: 3. CDR3 DNA sequence: TGTGCCAGCAGCGTGACAGGGCCTAATGAAAAACTGTTTTTT. This encodes CASSVTGPNEKLFF.

This clone has more than one count but fewer than ten. The CDR3 DNA is TGTGCCAGCAGCTTAGCGGGAGGGCATCAGCCCCAGCATTTT. Translated, it gives CASSLAGGHQPQHF. V usage is TRBV7-9 and J usage is TRBJ1-5; D is unresolved. This CDR3 spans 14 amino acids. Germline lookup yields CDR1 SEHNR and CDR2 FQNEAQ (reference sequence). Trimming removed 0 bases from V and 5 bases from J, with 8 bases in between.

J is TRBJ2-7 and V is TRBV5-1, with D perhaps matching TRBD1 (5 bases). CDR3 length: 15 amino acids. Germline CDR1 and CDR2: SGHRS and YFSETQ. Between the trimmed V and J ends, which lost 0 bases and 2 bases, there was a span of 12 bases. The CDR3 reads CASSLVGAKTYEQYF. Here the CDR3 DNA reads TGCGCCAGCAGCTTGGTAGGGGCCAAGACCTACGAGCAGTACTTC.